Included here is one T cell receptor (beta chain) sequence, with context. Its target is not known. PCR amplification relied on 60 Vbeta primers (plus 13 Jbeta primers). Clones were read by immunoSEQ multiplex PCR, and TCRdb kept only the in-frame ones, dropping some. The sample consists of some 220,000 clones, about 85% of them appearing once. The sample originates from a study of cytomegalovirus exposure and HLA in healthy donors. Study results and caveats: Cytomegalovirus-associated TCR beta chains were listed, numbering more than 150. Later analysis showed most CMV-associated TCR beta chains appearing HLA-restricted.

Germline V gene lookup returns CDR1 KGHSH and CDR2 LQKENI. Losses at the gene ends were 4 bases for V and 5 bases for J; bases not matched to a gene: 5. The CDR3 has 15 residues. This sequence was found in a girl aged 2 to 10 in good health and CMV-seronegative. The V and J genes are TRBV18 and TRBJ2-1; 10 bases map to TRBD2. Material for sequencing was PBMCs. Here the CDR3 DNA reads TGTGCCAGCTCACTGGCTAGCGGGAGAAACAATGAGCAGTTCTTC. It encodes CASSLASGRNNEQFF.